The clone carrying this T cell receptor (beta chain) was counted a single time. Generated by immunoSEQ multiplex PCR, the TCRdb table keeps only in-frame clones and is missing some. The table lists under 300,000 clones, approximately 84% of them singletons. The sample is drawn from a study of blood T cell repertoires in COVID-19. The CDR3 extends over 15 amino acids. Trimming at V came to 2 bases and at J to 9 bases, leaving 7 bases not matched to a gene. CDR1 and CDR2 (germline): KGHSH, LQKENI. Specimen: PBMCs or T cells enriched from blood (not recorded which). The receptor's source is a man aged 35-49 years who had recovered from COVID-19. This chain links TRBV18 with TRBJ2-1; 10 bases fit TRBD1. In DNA form, the CDR3 reads TGTGCCAGCTCACCAACCGGGACAGGGGACGGTGAGCAGTTCTTC. This translates into CASSPTGTGDGEQFF.